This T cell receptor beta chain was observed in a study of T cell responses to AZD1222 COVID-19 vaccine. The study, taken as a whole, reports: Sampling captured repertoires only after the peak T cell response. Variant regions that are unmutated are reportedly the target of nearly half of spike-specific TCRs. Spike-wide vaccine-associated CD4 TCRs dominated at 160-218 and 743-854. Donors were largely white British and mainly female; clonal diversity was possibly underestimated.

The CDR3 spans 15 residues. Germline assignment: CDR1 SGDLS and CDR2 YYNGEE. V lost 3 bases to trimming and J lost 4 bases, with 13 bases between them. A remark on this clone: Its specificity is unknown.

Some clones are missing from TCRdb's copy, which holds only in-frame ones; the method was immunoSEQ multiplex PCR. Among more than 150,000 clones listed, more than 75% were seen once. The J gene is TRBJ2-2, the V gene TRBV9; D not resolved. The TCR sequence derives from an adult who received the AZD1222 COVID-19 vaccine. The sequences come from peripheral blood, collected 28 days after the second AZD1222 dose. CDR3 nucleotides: TGTGCCAGCAGCGGTTGGGATCACCTCACCGGGGAGCTGTTTTTT. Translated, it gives CASSGWDHLTGELFF.